A single sample gave rise to the 3 T cell receptor beta chains below, sequenced in a study of regulatory T cells in long-lasting Graves disease (dated by TCRdb to 2020 to 2023). The library was produced with multiplex PCR. Sequencing instrument: Illumina HiSeq 4000. iRepertoire HTBI primers and Arm-PCR amplification of CDR3 regions were used to construct TCR beta libraries. TCRdb trimmed the raw reads at Q25, called clones with MiXCR and kept productive beta chains. Every CDR3 protein is listed once, alongside the most common genes and DNA of its rows. The sample table contains 520,000 or so distinct CDR3 sequences; only one count was recorded for around 13% of them. Approximately 9% of the sample comes from the top ten. The time point label on this specimen signifies: newly diagnosed GD, antithyroid drugs for less than 3 months. RNA was extracted from PBMCs in TRIzol for both TCR sequencing and RNA sequencing.

The same data also contributed to another study, on T cells in Graves' hyperthyroidism and ophthalmopathy.

Sample: peripheral blood mononuclear cells (PBMCs), taken at new diagnosis, from a patient treated with antithyroid drugs. These receptors all stem from a woman in her thirties with Graves disease. Donor details come from another sample of the same person, matched by shared clones.

The table lists this clonotype with many counts. The chain links TRBV27 to TRBJ1-4; possible D gene TRBD1, 5 bases. Per the germline V gene, CDR1 is MNHEY and CDR2 is SMNVEV (reference sequence). V was clipped by 1 base and J by 7 bases, with 13 bases between them. This CDR3 comprises 15 residues. For the CDR3, the DNA is TGTGCCAGCAGTTTATATGGGGGTAGTAGTGAAAAACTGTTTTTT. This translates into CASSLYGGSSEKLFF.

This clonotype was seen at least ten times. This rearrangement joins TRBV14 to TRBJ1-2; 9 positions agree with TRBD1. The CDR3 length is 16 residues. Per the germline V gene, CDR1 is SGHDN and CDR2 is FVKESK. V dropped 3 bases and J dropped 0; count of bases not matched to a gene: 5. CDR3 nucleotide sequence: TGTGCCAGCAGCCAGAGGACAGGGGCGGCTAACTATGGCTACACCTTC. Translating gives CASSQRTGAANYGYTF.

This clonotype came up a few times. The chain combines TRBV6-4 with TRBJ2-2, with a weak D call TRBD1 (8 bases). CDR3 length equals 17 residues. The germline V gene has CDR1 MRHNA and CDR2 SNTAGT. Trimming took 8 bases from V and 4 from J, leaving 23 bases between them. The CDR3 spells CASSKYNTGGVTGELFF. The CDR3 region has the DNA TGTGCCAGCTCCAAGTACAATACAGGGGGGGTCACCGGGGAGCTGTTTTTT.